This T cell receptor beta chain was observed in a study of blood T cell repertoires in COVID-19. This CDR3 is 16 amino acids long. Germline V gives CDR1 MDHEN, CDR2 SYDVKM. V lost 2 bases to trimming and J lost 2 bases, with 13 bases between them. Profiled with immunoSEQ multiplex PCR; TCRdb holds only in-frame clones, not every one. The sample has about 270,000 clones, approximately 88% seen once. The chain combines TRBV28 with TRBJ2-1, with D possibly matching TRBD2 (6 bases). This receptor was obtained from a human donor with COVID-19, enrolled during active disease. The donor label of this sample is uncertain. Sequencing used peripheral blood. The chain's CDR3 is CASSLGGGRPYNEQFF. The CDR3 nucleotides read TGTGCCAGCAGTTTAGGCGGTGGGAGGCCCTACAATGAGCAGTTCTTC.